The 22 T cell receptor beta chains given below trace back to one sample, sequenced in a study of control samples from healthy donors and cancer patients. Repertoires were generated with immunoSEQ multiplex PCR, while TCRdb's copy carries only in-frame clones and drops some. In the table there are approximately 100,000 clones, approximately 92% of which are singletons. The material sequenced was blood. The source of these receptors is a human donor in good health. The donor label of this sample is uncertain.

The chain uses TRBV20-1 and TRBJ1-1; no reliable D call. Germline V gene data show CDR1 as DFQATT and CDR2 as SNEGSKA (reference sequence). The length of the CDR3 is 11 residues. V lost 7 bases and J lost 2, with 8 bases in between. CDR3 loop: CSVPDNTEAFF. The CDR3 DNA is TGCAGTGTCCCAGACAACACTGAAGCTTTCTTT.

This chain joins TRBV30 and TRBJ1-1; the D gene is possibly TRBD1 (5 bases). Germline-derived CDR1 and CDR2 are GTSNPN and SVGIG (reference sequence). V lost 2 bases and J lost 0, with 7 bases in between. The CDR3 runs 13 residues. The CDR3 DNA is TGTGCCTGGAGTCCGACAGTGAACACTGAAGCTTTCTTT. Its translation: CAWSPTVNTEAFF. The full variable domain, in which reference TRBV30 and TRBJ1-1 provide the parts outside the CDR3, is SQTIHQWPATLVQPVGSPLSLECTVEGTSNPNLYWYRQAAGRGLQLLFYSVGIGQISSEVPQNLSASRPQDRQFILSSKKLLLSDSGFYLCAWSPTVNTEAFFGQGTRLTVV.

This chain connects TRBV11-2 to TRBJ2-1; 10 bases fit TRBD2. This CDR3 has 18 residues. The germline gives CDR1 SGHAT, CDR2 FQNNGV. V trimming: 5 bases; J trimming: 0 bases; junction bases outside the gene matches: 10. In nucleotides, the CDR3 is TGTGCCAGCAGCCTCTTCTCGCGACTAGCGGGCTCCTACAATGAGCAGTTCTTC. This sequence encodes CASSLFSRLAGSYNEQFF.

The V call is TRBV3-1 (or the pseudogene TRBV3-2), the J call TRBJ1-2; possible D gene TRBD1, 6 bases. Trimming took off 0 bases at V and 4 bases at J, with 15 bases between the two ends. The germline V gene has CDR1 LGHDT and CDR2 YNNKEL (reference sequence). The length of the CDR3 is 16 residues. The CDR3 DNA follows: TGTGCCAGCAGCCAAGACACGTACAGGGCGGTCTATGGCTACACCTTC. Translation: CASSQDTYRAVYGYTF.

V is TRBV12-5 and J is TRBJ1-2, with D maybe TRBD1 (6 bases). Trimming shortened V by 5 bases and J by 4 bases, and 17 bases separated the two germline ends. CDR3 length equals 15 residues. Per germline, CDR1 LGHNT and CDR2 FRNRAP. CDR3 sequence (DNA): TGTGCTAGTGGTATTAACAGGGTGGGGTCCTATGGCTACACCTTC. It yields the protein CASGINRVGSYGYTF.

This chain joins TRBV21-1 and TRBJ2-2; the table's D call, TRBD1, has no DNA check behind it. TRBV21-1 is a documented pseudogene. The CDR3 contains 15 residues. In DNA, the CDR3 is TGTGCCAGCAGCAAGGACAGGGCGGGCACCGGGGAGCTGTTTTTT. It codes for CASSKDRAGTGELFF.

Notes on this clone: Other DNA sequences in this specimen translate into the identical CDR3. V is TRBV24-1 and J is TRBJ2-6; unclear D gene. Trimming pared 5 bases from V and 0 bases from J, leaving 4 bases between. The CDR3 length is 14 residues. The germline CDR1 and CDR2 sequences are KGHDR and SFDVKD. The CDR3 loop reads CATSGSSGANVLTF. The CDR3 bases are TGTGCCACCAGTGGGAGCTCTGGGGCCAACGTCCTGACTTTC.

This sequence joins TRBV5-6 and TRBJ2-7; D uncertain. The V gene's germline CDR1 is SGHDT and CDR2 YYEEEE. With 2 bases removed from V and 4 bases from J, the gap between germline ends came to 7 bases. CDR3 length equals 12 residues. The DNA of the CDR3 is TGTGCCAGCAGCTTCGGTGATTACGAGCAGTACTTC. It codes for CASSFGDYEQYF. Full variable domain (remainder filled in from reference TRBV5-6 and TRBJ2-7): DAGVTQSPTHLIKTRGQQVTLRCSPKSGHDTVSWYQQALGQGPQFIFQYYEEEERQRGNFPDRFSGHQFPNYSSELNVNALLLGDSALYLCASSFGDYEQYFGPGTRLTVT.

The sample holds one count of this clone. V gene TRBV5-6 combines with J gene TRBJ2-2; perhaps TRBD1 as D (5 bases). Per the germline V gene, CDR1 is SGHDT and CDR2 is YYEEEE. V was shortened by 0 bases and J by 7 bases, with 7 bases between the two germline ends. The CDR3 contains 13 residues. The CDR3 nucleotides are TGTGCCAGCAGCTTGGGCAGGGTCGGGGAGCTGTTTTTT. Translating it yields CASSLGRVGELFF.

This chain joins TRBV6-1 and TRBJ1-5; the D gene is possibly TRBD1 (5 bases). The CDR3 has 17 residues. The V end was cut by 3 bases, the J end by 0 bases, with 15 bases between. Germline values: CDR1 MNHNS, CDR2 SASEGT. The CDR3, as DNA: TGTGCCAGCAGTGACCCCGGGACTGCCCATAGCAATCAGCCCCAGCATTTT. Protein product: CASSDPGTAHSNQPQHF.

This chain joins TRBV7-6 and TRBJ2-5; 10 bases align to TRBD1. Germline CDR1 and CDR2: SGHVS and FNYEAQ. This CDR3 spans 13 amino acids. The ends lost 4 bases at V and 6 bases at J; junction bases unmatched: 2. CDR3 residues: CASSSGQGKTQYF. Here the CDR3 DNA reads TGTGCCAGCAGCTCGGGACAGGGGAAGACCCAGTACTTC.

The chain couples TRBV5-6 to TRBJ1-5, with TRBD1 identical over 7 bases. The CDR3 is made up of 17 amino acids. From germline, CDR1 is SGHDT and CDR2 YYEEEE. Trimming at V came to 4 bases and at J to 4 bases, leaving 14 bases not matched to a gene. For the CDR3, the DNA is TGTGCCAGCAGCAACTTACGGAACAGGGGTGGAAATCAGCCCCAGCATTTT. As protein: CASSNLRNRGGNQPQHF.

Written as DNA, the CDR3 is TGCGCCAGCAGCTTTGGACAGGGTGTACGAGAAGCTTTCTTT. It yields the protein CASSFGQGVREAFF. This chain uses TRBV5-1 with TRBJ1-1; 8 bases map to TRBD1. CDR3 length equals 14 residues. CDR1 and CDR2 from the germline V gene are SGHRS and YFSETQ. The ends lost 2 bases at V and 8 bases at J; junction bases unmatched: 8.

The V call is TRBV2, the J call TRBJ2-3, with TRBD2 matching 7 bases. Germline V CDR1 and CDR2: SNHLY, FYNNEI. The V segment lost 6 bases and the J segment 0 bases; nucleotides outside the gene matches: 6. This CDR3 has 15 residues. The CDR3 sequence is CASRDLAVSTDTQYF. As DNA, the CDR3 is TGTGCCAGCAGAGACCTAGCGGTTAGCACAGATACGCAGTATTTT.

This rearrangement joins TRBV11-3 to TRBJ2-5; D is perhaps TRBD1 or TRBD2 (5 bases each). CDR1 is SGHNT, CDR2 YENEEA, per germline. V lost 0 bases to trimming and J lost 1 base, with 6 bases between them. CDR3 length: 14 residues. CDR3 sequence: CASSLDGGQETQYF. In nucleotides, the CDR3 is TGTGCCAGCAGCTTAGATGGGGGCCAAGAGACCCAGTACTTC.

The chain has TRBV18 and TRBJ1-4, with D tentatively TRBD1 (6 bases). There are 13 residues in the CDR3. Germline lookup yields CDR1 KGHSH and CDR2 LQKENI. V shed 8 bases and J shed 5 bases, with 12 bases lying between them. CDR3 nucleotide sequence: TGTGCCAGCACCCGGGACAAGAATGAAAAACTGTTTTTT. This translates into CASTRDKNEKLFF.

This rearrangement joins TRBV27 to TRBJ1-1; the match to TRBD1 covers 7 bases. V shed 1 base, J shed 4 bases, and the junction held 3 bases outside the gene matches. This CDR3 has 14 amino acids. Germline CDR1 is MNHEY and CDR2 is SMNVEV (reference sequence). CDR3 residues: CASSLFDRATEAFF. DNA for the CDR3: TGTGCCAGCAGTTTATTTGACAGGGCCACTGAAGCTTTCTTT.

J is TRBJ1-6 and V is TRBV19, with TRBD1 as a possible D gene (6 bases). From germline, CDR1 is LNHDA and CDR2 SQIVND (reference sequence). The CDR3 spans 14 residues. The V and J ends lost 3 bases and 6 bases respectively, with 9 bases between them. CDR3 sequence reads: CASSIGRGNSPLHF. CDR3 bases: TGTGCCAGTAGTATCGGCAGGGGTAATTCACCCCTCCACTTT.

The rearrangement links TRBV15 to TRBJ1-4; D is possibly TRBD1 (5 bases). Germline V gene sequence: CDR1 LNHNV, CDR2 YYDKDF (reference sequence). The CDR3 has 16 amino acids. V shed 5 bases and J shed 7 bases, with 20 bases lying between them. The CDR3 here is CATSEGTSLSGEKLFF. CDR3 nucleotide sequence: TGTGCCACCAGCGAGGGGACGAGCCTAAGTGGTGAAAAACTGTTTTTT.

The V call is TRBV24-1, the J call TRBJ1-2; unclear D gene. The CDR3 totals 14 residues. The germline CDR1 and CDR2 sequences are KGHDR and SFDVKD. The V end was cut by 3 bases, the J end by 5 bases, with 12 bases between. The CDR3 DNA follows: TGTGCCACCAGTGATGCGGGCCGCAATTATGGCTACACCTTC. It specifies CATSDAGRNYGYTF.

A remark on this clone: An end of the junction does not agree with germline; a read error may underlie this. V usage is TRBV15 and J usage is TRBJ1-5; the D gene is possibly TRBD1 (5 bases). The CDR3 totals 18 residues. CDR1 and CDR2 (germline): LNHNV, YYDKDF (reference sequence). Written as DNA, the CDR3 is TGTGCCACCGGCAGGGAGGCGGCCGAAAAGGACTGCAATCAGCCCCAGCATTTT. Protein sequence: CATGREAAEKDCNQPQHF.

CDR3 bases: TGTGCCAGCACCCTAGCGGGGAGAACCAATGAGCAGTTCTTC. Protein product: CASTLAGRTNEQFF. The chain is built from TRBV2 and TRBJ2-1; 9 nucleotides align to TRBD2. Germline V lookup: CDR1 SNHLY, CDR2 FYNNEI. J lost 6 bases, V lost 7 bases, and 7 bases had no gene match. This CDR3 region has 14 residues.